The rows below give T cell receptor beta chains drawn from one sample of a study of blood T cell repertoires in COVID-19. Profiled with immunoSEQ multiplex PCR; TCRdb holds only in-frame clones, not every one. Among approximately 140,000 clones listed, 88% were seen once. The specimen sequenced was peripheral blood. These TCRs come from a human donor with COVID-19, enrolled during active disease. The donor label of this sample is uncertain. Both conserved end residues are part of each CDR3. The order of the fields is J gene, V gene, D gene, clone size, CDR3 protein, CDR3 DNA. A D gene is named only where the DNA matches it firmly. Only some rows state a clone size, as once, few, many or a class for expanded clones.

TRBJ2-1 | TRBV24-1 | . | . | CATQLEGEQFF | TGTGCCACTCAACTAGAAGGTGAGCAGTTCTTC
TRBJ1-4 | TRBV19 | . | . | CATIGGVEKLFF | TGTGCCACCATAGGGGGGGTGGAAAAACTGTTTTTT
TRBJ2-3 | TRBV28 | TRBD2 | . | CASRTSGGAFAQYF | TGTGCCAGCAGGACTAGCGGGGGGGCCTTTGCGCAGTATTTT
TRBJ2-2 | TRBV5-4 | TRBD1 | . | CASSRPGQGVTGELFF | TGTGCCAGCAGTCGGCCGGGACAGGGGGTCACCGGGGAGCTGTTTTTT
TRBJ2-7 | TRBV5-1 | . | . | CASSFPGYNYEQYF | TGCGCCAGCAGCTTCCCGGGATATAACTACGAGCAGTACTTC
TRBJ2-2 | TRBV25-1 | TRBD2 | . | CASTTGGYTGELFF | TGTGCCAGCACAACCGGGGGGTACACCGGGGAGCTGTTTTTT
TRBJ2-1 | TRBV28 | TRBD2 | . | CASSLPSLPGTTAYNEQFF | TGTGCCAGCAGTTTACCGTCACTCCCCGGGACTACCGCCTACAATGAGCAGTTCTTC
TRBJ2-7 | TRBV4-1 | . | once | CASSLSPLFNYEQYF | TGCGCCAGCAGCCTTTCCCCCCTATTTAACTACGAGCAGTACTTC
TRBJ2-5 | TRBV6-5 | . | . | CASTRARGETQYF | TGTGCCAGTACTAGGGCTCGGGGGGAGACCCAGTACTTC
TRBJ1-3 | TRBV15 | . | . | CATSRGGGDYTIYF | TGTGCCACCAGCAGAGGGGGGGGAGATTACACCATATATTTT
TRBJ2-6 | TRBV19 | . | . | CASSMAVSANVLTF | TGTGCCAGTAGTATGGCCGTAAGTGCCAACGTCCTGACTTTC
TRBJ1-2 | TRBV30 | . | once | CAWSTPGVLTGYTF | TGTGCCTGGAGTACTCCAGGGGTCCTCACGGGCTACACCTTC
TRBJ2-3 | TRBV24-1 | . | . | CATSDWTTSTDTQYF | TGTGCCACCAGTGATTGGACAACTAGCACAGATACGCAGTATTTT
TRBJ2-2 | TRBV11-2 | TRBD2 | . | CASSLAAGGSGTGELFF | TGTGCCAGCAGCTTAGCAGCGGGGGGGTCCGGCACCGGGGAGCTGTTTTTT
TRBJ2-1 | TRBV7-6 | . | . | CASSSGGSSYNEQFF | TGTGCCAGCAGTTCCGGGGGAAGCTCCTACAATGAGCAGTTCTTC
TRBJ1-1 | TRBV2 | . | . | CATGNGGIITEAFF | TGTGCCACGGGGAATGGGGGCATAATCACTGAAGCTTTCTTT
TRBJ2-1 | TRBV9 | . | . | CASSVSGGSSYNEQFF | TGTGCCAGCAGCGTAAGTGGCGGAAGCTCCTACAATGAGCAGTTCTTC
TRBJ2-3 | TRBV15 | . | . | CATSRDAGGTDTQYF | TGTGCCACCAGCAGAGATGCAGGGGGCACAGATACGCAGTATTTT
TRBJ2-1 | TRBV2 | TRBD1 | . | CASSGLGQGASHEQFF | TGTGCCAGCAGTGGTTTAGGGCAGGGGGCGTCCCATGAGCAGTTCTTC
TRBJ2-7 | TRBV5-3 | . | . | CARIFTRDSSSYEQYF | TGTGCCAGAATCTTCACCCGGGACTCTTCCTCCTACGAGCAGTACTTC
TRBJ2-1 | TRBV6-2/TRBV6-3 | . | . | CASSYEAGLYNEQFF | TGTGCCAGCAGTTACGAGGCGGGCCTCTACAATGAGCAGTTCTTC
TRBJ1-3 | TRBV11-2 | . | few | CASSIWDSRSGNTIYF | TGTGCCAGCAGCATATGGGACTCCCGCTCTGGAAACACCATATATTTT
TRBJ2-5 | TRBV20-1 | . | . | CSASGDTTFGETQYF | TGCAGTGCTAGTGGGGACACGACGTTCGGGGAGACCCAGTACTTC